Detailed here is one TCR beta chain. Its antigen remains unknown. Roughly 9.8 x 10^4 TCR templates were assayed per sample. Data came from immunoSEQ multiplex PCR; TCRdb stores just in-frame clones and leaves some out. Altogether about 110,000 clones are present, roughly 92% being singletons, with the ten largest covering 1% to 1.5%. The data stem from a study of siplizumab effects on memory and regulatory T cells. The study's findings and limits: The apparent diversity of naive T cells exceeded that of memory cells, and naive T cells seemed to make a major contribution to the alloresponse.

The clonotype was recovered from a human donor in good health. The sequenced sample consisted of CD4+ T cells sorted from blood.

CDR3 residues: CASSEGDRGQQQYF. DNA of the CDR3: TGTGCCAGCAGCGAAGGGGACAGGGGGCAGCAGCAGTACTTC. The chain employs TRBV6-5 and TRBJ2-7, with 12 positions matching TRBD1. Germline V lookup: CDR1 MNHEY, CDR2 SVGAGI. The trim removed 6 bases at V and 8 bases at J, leaving 8 bases unmatched. This CDR3 region has 14 residues.